This T cell receptor beta chain was recorded in a study of glioma-infiltrating T cells. The CDR3 is 17 amino acids. Unmatched junction bases numbered 14, after V lost 5 bases and J lost 3 bases. Germline CDR1 reads SGHRS; CDR2 reads YFSETQ. TCR alpha and beta CDR3 regions were amplified from RNA using iRepertoire nested multiplex PCR. Each CDR3 protein is one row after TCRdb ran MiXCR on the multiplex PCR reads. This table holds about 110,000 distinct CDR3 sequences, less than 30% found once. The rearrangement links TRBV5-1 to TRBJ1-1, with 9 bases that match TRBD1. The clonotype was recovered from a human donor with low-grade glioma or glioblastoma, undergoing nonglioma brain surgery, or in good health (not recorded which). The sequencing sample was made of glioma tissue, nonneoplastic brain tissue, or PBMCs (not recorded which). The CDR3 DNA sequence: TGCGCCAGCAGAGCCCCCCGGACAGGGGCGGGCTACACTGAAGCTTTCTTT. This sequence encodes CASRAPRTGAGYTEAFF.